Shown below are 29 T cell receptor beta chains from a single sample sequenced in a study of T cells in Graves' hyperthyroidism and ophthalmopathy. The investigators amplified TCR beta CDR3 regions from RNA transcripts. A set of HTBI primers served as the primers for a first-round RT-PCR of the TCR CDR3. Using its own MiXCR run on the multiplex PCR reads, TCRdb lists one record per CDR3 protein. The sample records about 400,000 distinct CDR3 sequences, about 15% being singletons. The sequenced material came from blood. The receptors were sampled from a young man with Graves' ophthalmopathy.

This clonotype was seen only a few times. The chain couples TRBV5-1 to TRBJ2-3; 9 bases line up with TRBD1. CDR1 and CDR2 (germline): SGHRS, YFSETQ. V lost 4 bases, J lost 6 bases, and 12 bases stayed unmatched. This CDR3 has 16 residues. In nucleotides, the CDR3 is TGCGCCAGCAGCGTCGGGACAGGGTTTTTCTTGGATACGCAGTATTTT. Encoded protein: CASSVGTGFFLDTQYF.

This clonotype has ten or more counts. This chain uses TRBV10-3 with TRBJ1-2; the match to TRBD1 covers 11 bases. With V trimmed by 4 bases and J by 4 bases, 5 bases remained unmatched. The CDR3 extends over 15 amino acids. The germline V gene has CDR1 ENHRY and CDR2 SYGVKD. This chain's CDR3 is CAISGGQGASYGYTF. CDR3 bases: TGTGCCATCAGTGGCGGACAGGGGGCATCCTATGGCTACACCTTC.

This clonotype was found many times. CDR3 residues: CASSLVGLAGNEQFF. DNA of the CDR3: TGCGCCAGCAGCTTGGTCGGACTAGCTGGTAATGAGCAGTTCTTC. V and J are TRBV5-1 and TRBJ2-1, with 8 bases fitting TRBD2. From germline, CDR1 is SGHRS and CDR2 YFSETQ. J gave up 7 bases and V 0 bases, and 6 bases lay outside the gene matches. This CDR3 is 15 amino acids long.

This clonotype was observed at least ten times. The chain combines TRBV11-2 with TRBJ2-1; D not resolved. In germline, CDR1 is SGHAT, CDR2 FQNNGV. V was cut by 3 bases and J by 4 bases, with 7 bases left in between. The CDR3 is 13 residues long. The CDR3 region is CASSFLVYNEQFF. The CDR3 DNA follows: TGTGCCAGCAGCTTTCTGGTTTACAATGAGCAGTTCTTC.

This chain connects TRBV19 to TRBJ2-1; TRBD2 matches at 11 bases. Germline loops: CDR1 LNHDA, CDR2 SQIVND (reference sequence). The CDR3 spans 18 residues. The trim removed 6 bases at V and 9 bases at J, leaving 19 bases unmatched. For the CDR3, the DNA is TGTGCCAGTAGGGCGGGACTAGCGGACCAGAAGGAGGTGGGTGAGCAGTTCTTC. Its protein product is CASRAGLADQKEVGEQFF.

This clonotype was seen ten or more times. The J gene is TRBJ1-6, the V gene TRBV6-1; 10 positions agree with TRBD1. The germline gives CDR1 MNHNS, CDR2 SASEGT. Germline trimming cut 3 bases from V and 9 bases from J; bases unmatched to any gene: 5. This CDR3 is 15 amino acids long. CDR3 protein: CASSEGQGIFSPLHF. In nucleotides, the CDR3 is TGTGCCAGCAGTGAGGGACAGGGGATTTTTTCACCCCTCCACTTT.

This clonotype was counted at least ten times. The CDR3 spells CASSLGQGATDTEAFF. CDR3 bases: TGTGCCAGCAGCCTTGGACAGGGGGCTACCGACACTGAAGCTTTCTTT. The chain recombines TRBV12-3 or TRBV12-4 with TRBJ1-1, with 11 positions matching TRBD1. CDR3 length: 16 amino acids. V was clipped by 6 bases and J by 3 bases; unmatched bases: 9.

This clonotype was seen many times. CDR3 residues: CASSGQGTGELFF. The CDR3 DNA reads TGTGCCAGCAGTGGACAGGGAACCGGGGAGCTGTTTTTT. J is TRBJ2-2 and V is TRBV2, with 7 positions matching TRBD1. The CDR3 loop spans 13 amino acids. Germline CDR1 SNHLY, CDR2 FYNNEI. The trim removed 4 bases at V and 5 bases at J, leaving 1 base unmatched.

This clonotype occurred many times. The chain uses TRBV6-1 and TRBJ1-1, with 9 bases matching TRBD1. The germline V gene has CDR1 MNHNS and CDR2 SASEGT. V lost 7 bases and J lost 1; bases outside the gene matches: 4. The CDR3 has 14 amino acids. The CDR3 DNA reads TGTGCCAGCAAGGACAGGGGATGGAACACTGAAGCTTTCTTT. Amino acids: CASKDRGWNTEAFF.

Only a few counts were recorded for this clonotype. This sequence joins TRBV7-8 and TRBJ1-2, with TRBD1 identical over 8 bases. Trimming cost V 5 bases and J 5 bases; bases outside gene matches: 10. The CDR3 totals 15 residues. Germline CDR1 reads SGHVS; CDR2 reads FQNEAQ. The CDR3 protein is CASSAMGQVIYGYTF. The CDR3 bases are TGTGCCAGCAGCGCAATGGGACAGGTCATATATGGCTACACCTTC.

The chain joins TRBV29-1 to TRBJ2-7; 9 nucleotides match TRBD2. V trimming: 2 bases; J trimming: 5 bases; junction bases outside the gene matches: 4. The CDR3 is 13 amino acids. Per germline, CDR1 SQVTM and CDR2 ANQGSEA. CDR3 DNA: TGCAGCGTTGAATTCGCGGGAGGGGACGAGCAGTACTTC. It encodes CSVEFAGGDEQYF.

This sequence joins TRBV4-1 and TRBJ2-7, with 7 bases matching TRBD1. From germline, CDR1 is MGHRA and CDR2 YSYEKL. The CDR3 totals 13 residues. V lost 3 bases and J lost 2; bases outside the gene matches: 1. CDR3 nucleotides: TGCGCCAGCAGCCAGGACAGGACCTACGAGCAGTACTTC. Amino acids: CASSQDRTYEQYF.

In its sample, this clonotype was seen many times. V and J are TRBV7-9 and TRBJ2-2; 7 nucleotides align to TRBD1. This CDR3 is built from 14 residues. Germline values: CDR1 SEHNR, CDR2 FQNEAQ (reference sequence). Trimming took 4 bases from V and 5 from J; bases not matched to a gene: 4. CDR3 region: CASSSRQGTGELFF. The CDR3, as DNA: TGTGCCAGCAGCTCCAGACAGGGAACCGGGGAGCTGTTTTTT.

The rearrangement links TRBV19 to TRBJ2-7, with D perhaps given as TRBD1 or TRBD2 (5 bases each). This CDR3 has 14 amino acids. V lost 3 bases, J lost 3 bases, and 12 bases lay in between. CDR1 and CDR2 from the germline V gene are LNHDA and SQIVND (reference sequence). In nucleotides, the CDR3 is TGTGCCAGTAGTATCTCCCGGGACGGCTACGAGCAGTACTTC. Encoded protein: CASSISRDGYEQYF.

The genes are TRBV29-1 and TRBJ1-1; D remains ambiguous. V gave up 7 bases and J gave up 10 bases, with 16 bases separating them. Germline assignment: CDR1 SQVTM and CDR2 ANQGSEA. This CDR3 spans 11 amino acids. CDR3 in DNA: TGCAGCGGCGTCACGGGAGCAGGAGCTTTCTTT. It specifies CSGVTGAGAFF.

The genes are TRBV20-1 and TRBJ2-1, with D maybe TRBD2 (7 bases). Trimming cost V 8 bases and J 10 bases, with 21 bases left between them. Germline V CDR1 and CDR2: DFQATT, SNEGSKA (reference sequence). The CDR3 spans 13 residues. The CDR3 DNA sequence: TGCAGTACCCGACGAGGGGGGGGGCAAGAGCAGTTCTTC. This sequence encodes CSTRRGGGQEQFF.

There are a few counts of this clonotype. The rearrangement uses TRBV10-1 and TRBJ1-1; 8 bases fit TRBD1. Germline V gene sequence: CDR1 WNHNN, CDR2 SYGVQD (reference sequence). CDR3 length: 14 amino acids. V dropped 6 bases and J dropped 4; count of bases not matched to a gene: 7. In DNA, the CDR3 is TGCGCCAGCAGGGCCGGGACAGGAGCCACTGAAGCTTTCTTT. It specifies CASRAGTGATEAFF.

This clonotype showed up many times. This chain joins TRBV5-1 and TRBJ1-1, with 7 positions matching TRBD1. The CDR3 is 15 residues long. The V segment lost 2 bases and the J segment 3 bases; nucleotides outside the gene matches: 7. Germline loops: CDR1 SGHRS, CDR2 YFSETQ. The CDR3 DNA follows: TGCGCCAGCAGCTTTGGCGACAGGGCGGACACTGAAGCTTTCTTT. Its translation is CASSFGDRADTEAFF.

The chain uses TRBV5-1 and TRBJ1-1; TRBD1 is a possible D gene (5 bases). This CDR3 is 15 amino acids long. V was cut by 4 bases and J by 0 bases, with 13 bases left in between. CDR1 is SGHRS and CDR2 is YFSETQ in the germline V gene. CDR3 in DNA: TGCGCCAGCAGCCATCCGGGACGACTGAACACTGAAGCTTTCTTT. It translates to CASSHPGRLNTEAFF.

This clonotype was seen many times. The rearrangement links TRBV20-1 to TRBJ1-1; D not certain. Looked up from germline, CDR1 is DFQATT and CDR2 is SNEGSKA (reference sequence). V lost 0 bases, J lost 1 base, and 12 bases lay in between. This CDR3 has 15 amino acids. The CDR3: CSARDSRAPNTEAFF. The CDR3 coding sequence is TGCAGTGCTAGAGATTCGAGGGCGCCGAACACTGAAGCTTTCTTT.

The chain carries TRBV11-1 and TRBJ1-2; maybe TRBD1 (5 bases). The germline CDR1 and CDR2 sequences are SGHAT and FQDESV (reference sequence). Trimming took off 5 bases at V and 4 bases at J, with 14 bases between the two ends. The CDR3 covers 14 residues. This CDR3 is CASSPLGVRYGYTF. The CDR3, as DNA: TGTGCCAGCAGCCCATTGGGGGTTCGCTATGGCTACACCTTC.

V usage is TRBV5-4 and J usage is TRBJ2-1, with D possibly being TRBD1 (6 bases). In germline, CDR1 is SGHNT, CDR2 YYREEE (reference sequence). The CDR3 has 16 amino acids. Trimming removed 3 bases from V and 2 bases from J, with 15 bases in between. For the CDR3, the DNA is TGTGCCAGCAGCTGGGGTGGGGGCGGTGCCTACAATGAGCAGTTCTTC. Amino acids: CASSWGGGGAYNEQFF.

This clonotype turned up a few times. V usage is TRBV5-5 and J usage is TRBJ2-2; D not certain. V gave up 0 bases and J gave up 6 bases, with 9 bases separating them. Germline-derived CDR1 and CDR2 are SGHKS and YYEKEE (reference sequence). The CDR3 covers 14 residues. CDR3 nucleotides: TGTGCCAGCAGCTTGGGGCAGGTCCCCGGGGAGCTGTTTTTT. This sequence encodes CASSLGQVPGELFF.

This clonotype came up many times. V is TRBV14 and J is TRBJ2-3; 8 positions agree with TRBD2. The CDR3 contains 14 residues. The germline V gene encodes CDR1 SGHDN and CDR2 FVKESK. J gave up 5 bases and V 3 bases, and 4 bases lay outside the gene matches. CDR3 sequence: CASSHAGGLDTQYF. The DNA for the CDR3 is TGTGCCAGCAGCCACGCGGGGGGACTAGATACGCAGTATTTT.

A note on this clonotype: A read error may explain this, as a much larger clone is one base away. The chain employs TRBV5-6 and TRBJ2-1; 10 bases are shared with TRBD2. Germline lookup yields CDR1 SGHDT and CDR2 YYEEEE. J was trimmed by 5 bases and V by 3 bases; bases with no gene match: 5. The CDR3 consists of 15 residues. The DNA for the CDR3 is TGTGCCAGCAGCTCAACTAGCGGGGCCAACAATGAGCAGTTCTTC. Its protein product is CASSSTSGANNEQFF. Full variable domain (rest looked up from reference TRBV5-6 and TRBJ2-1): DAGVTQSPTHLIKTRGQQVTLRCSPKSGHDTVSWYQQALGQGPQFIFQYYEEEERQRGNFPDRFSGHQFPNYSSELNVNALLLGDSALYLCASSSTSGANNEQFFGPGTRLTVL.

This clonotype was observed a handful of times. V usage is TRBV27 and J usage is TRBJ2-7; D assignment may be TRBD1 or TRBD2 (5 bases each). V lost 4 bases and J 0 bases, leaving 10 bases between the germline ends. The CDR3 contains 14 residues. The germline V gene encodes CDR1 MNHEY and CDR2 SMNVEV (reference sequence). CDR3 sequence (DNA): TGTGCCAGCAGTTCCCCAGGGAGCTCCTACGAGCAGTACTTC. Encoded protein: CASSSPGSSYEQYF.

This clonotype was seen a few times. The chain links TRBV5-6 to TRBJ1-6; no definite D call. V lost 0 bases, J lost 2 bases, and 6 bases lay in between. The CDR3 runs to 15 residues. Germline values: CDR1 SGHDT, CDR2 YYEEEE. The CDR3 DNA is TGTGCCAGCAGCTTGGTGGGGACCTATAATTCACCCCTCCACTTT. This sequence encodes CASSLVGTYNSPLHF.

The chain combines TRBV27 with TRBJ2-3; TRBD2 agrees at 12 bases. Looked up from germline, CDR1 is MNHEY and CDR2 is SMNVEV (reference sequence). CDR3 length equals 19 residues. The ends lost 6 bases at V and 0 bases at J; junction bases unmatched: 13. CDR3 in amino acids: CASRFGLAGLSGSTDTQYF. CDR3 DNA: TGTGCCAGCAGATTCGGACTAGCGGGATTGAGTGGGAGCACAGATACGCAGTATTTT.

V usage is TRBV9 and J usage is TRBJ1-6; 7 positions agree with TRBD1. Germline V gene data show CDR1 as SGDLS and CDR2 as YYNGEE. The CDR3 runs 16 residues. Trimming took 3 bases from V and 3 from J; bases not matched to a gene: 6. The CDR3 spells CASSAETGDYNSPLHF. CDR3 in DNA: TGTGCCAGCAGCGCAGAAACAGGGGACTATAATTCACCCCTCCACTTT. Full variable domain (missing parts from reference TRBV9 and TRBJ1-6): DSGVTQTPKHLITATGQRVTLRCSPRSGDLSVYWYQQSLDQGLQFLIQYYNGEERAKGNILERFSAQQFPDLHSELNLSSLELGDSALYFCASSAETGDYNSPLHFGNGTRLTVT.